This is a list of T cell receptor beta chains from one sample in a study of blood T cell repertoires in COVID-19. Libraries were prepared by immunoSEQ multiplex PCR; TCRdb keeps only in-frame clonotypes and omits some of them. The table lists around 50,000 clones, approximately 88% of them singletons. Sample: peripheral blood. All receptors come from a human donor in a cohort sampled during active COVID-19. Both conserved end residues are trimmed from each CDR3. Each record gives: clone size, J gene, V gene, CDR3 protein. Clone size appears in some rows only: once, few, many, or a class for an expanded clone.

abundance: NA; j_gene: TRBJ2-7; v_gene: TRBV10-3; CDR3aa: AISEVGQGTSYEQY
abundance: NA; j_gene: TRBJ2-6; v_gene: TRBV28; CDR3aa: ASSLAGDGANVLT
abundance: NA; j_gene: TRBJ2-3; v_gene: TRBV18; CDR3aa: ASSLTAPGASDTQY
abundance: NA; j_gene: TRBJ2-7; v_gene: TRBV9; CDR3aa: ASSTTGGGSYEQY
abundance: once; j_gene: TRBJ2-7; v_gene: TRBV21-1; CDR3aa: ASSRGQSSYEQY
abundance: NA; j_gene: TRBJ2-7; v_gene: TRBV7-2; CDR3aa: ASSLTDGYSYEQY
abundance: NA; j_gene: TRBJ2-4; v_gene: TRBV7-2; CDR3aa: ASSFPGGRERVKNIQY
abundance: NA; j_gene: TRBJ1-1; v_gene: TRBV4-1; CDR3aa: ASSQPGQRVNTEAF
abundance: NA; j_gene: TRBJ2-1; v_gene: TRBV5-4; CDR3aa: ASSFRGADEQF
abundance: NA; j_gene: TRBJ2-2; v_gene: TRBV30; CDR3aa: AWSVVRTGELF